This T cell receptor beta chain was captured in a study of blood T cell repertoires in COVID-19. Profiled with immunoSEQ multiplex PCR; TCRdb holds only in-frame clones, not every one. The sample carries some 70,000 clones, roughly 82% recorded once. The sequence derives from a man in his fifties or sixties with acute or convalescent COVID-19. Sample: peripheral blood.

The CDR3 here is CASSQAGGETQYF. The CDR3 nucleotides are TGCGCCAGCAGCCAAGCCGGGGGGGAGACCCAGTACTTC. The chain joins TRBV4-3 to TRBJ2-5, with 7 bases aligning to TRBD2. The CDR3 spans 13 residues. The V and J ends lost 1 base and 5 bases, in that order; junction bases with no gene match: 1. The germline V gene has CDR1 LGHNA and CDR2 YSLEER.